Presented here are 28 T cell receptor beta chains from one specimen sequenced in a study of regulatory T cells in long-lasting Graves disease. Time point noted: newly diagnosed GD, antithyroid drugs for less than 3 months. The TCR library used RNA extracted from PBMCs. Construction of TCR beta libraries relied on iRepertoire HTBI primers and on Arm-PCR targeting CDR3 regions. A single record per CDR3 protein comes from TCRdb applying MiXCR to the multiplex PCR reads. The table has 450,000 to 600,000 distinct CDR3 sequences, roughly 13% seen once. The same sample was also used in a study of T cells in Graves' hyperthyroidism and ophthalmopathy.

Sequencing was performed on peripheral blood mononuclear cells (PBMCs), taken at new diagnosis, from a patient treated with antithyroid drugs. Receptors originate from a man in his thirties or forties with Graves disease.

This clonotype was detected only a few times. This rearrangement joins TRBV18 to TRBJ2-7; D gene uncertain. The germline V gene has CDR1 KGHSH and CDR2 LQKENI. This CDR3 contains 14 residues. With 2 bases removed from V and 2 bases from J, the gap between germline ends came to 10 bases. The CDR3 loop is CASSPVGQTYEQYF. The DNA for the CDR3 is TGTGCCAGCTCACCAGTCGGGCAAACCTACGAGCAGTACTTC.

In this sample, this clonotype turned up many times. The chain employs TRBV6-1 and TRBJ1-1; 7 positions match TRBD1. With V trimmed by 3 bases and J by 0 bases, 4 bases remained unmatched. The CDR3 runs to 15 residues. CDR1 is MNHNS, CDR2 SASEGT, per germline. In nucleotides, the CDR3 is TGTGCCAGCAGTGACGGGACAGTGATGAACACTGAAGCTTTCTTT. It is translated as CASSDGTVMNTEAFF.

V is TRBV6-2 or TRBV6-3 and J is TRBJ2-1; TRBD1 or TRBD2 may be the D gene (5 bases each). The CDR3 extends over 14 amino acids. Trimming stripped 5 bases from V and 16 bases from J, with 24 bases between. CDR1 MNHEY and CDR2 SVGEGT come from the germline V gene. CDR3 protein: CASSPSGPRNRHFF. As DNA, the CDR3 is TGTGCCAGCAGTCCCTCGGGACCCAGAAATAGGCATTTCTTC.

This clonotype came up many times. The chain combines TRBV2 with TRBJ1-1; possibly TRBD1 for D (6 bases). The germline gives CDR1 SNHLY, CDR2 FYNNEI. The CDR3 is 14 amino acids. The V and J ends lost 6 bases and 1 base respectively, with 12 bases between them. CDR3 DNA sequence: TGTGCCAGCAGCCGGGAAGGGGGGAACACTGAAGCTTTCTTT. It is translated as CASSREGGNTEAFF.

The chain is built from TRBV7-9 and TRBJ1-1; possible D gene TRBD1, 5 bases. This CDR3 is 13 amino acids long. CDR1 and CDR2 from the germline V gene are SEHNR and FQNEAQ (reference sequence). The V end was cut by 6 bases, the J end by 6 bases, with 14 bases between. The CDR3 spells CASSHSGGAEAFF. DNA of the CDR3: TGTGCCAGCAGTCATTCGGGGGGGGCTGAAGCTTTCTTT.

This clonotype was detected only a few times. The chain has TRBV27 and TRBJ2-1; TRBD2 matches at 10 bases. Germline V gene lookup returns CDR1 MNHEY and CDR2 SMNVEV (reference sequence). V lost 6 bases, J lost 8 bases, and 10 bases stayed unmatched. The CDR3 runs to 15 residues. The CDR3 DNA is TGTGCCAGCAGGATGATAGCGGGAGGACTGGATGAGCAGTTCTTC. Translation: CASRMIAGGLDEQFF.

V usage is TRBV6-4 and J usage is TRBJ2-1, with 7 bases identical to TRBD2. The CDR3 covers 13 residues. CDR1 MRHNA and CDR2 SNTAGT come from the germline V gene. The J segment lost 5 bases and the V segment lost 4 bases, leaving 2 bases of the junction unmatched. The CDR3 sequence is CASSGDYNNEQFF. CDR3 DNA: TGTGCCAGCAGTGGGGACTACAACAATGAGCAGTTCTTC.

This clonotype was recorded at least ten times. The V call is TRBV7-9, the J call TRBJ2-3, with a tentative D call TRBD2 (6 bases). The CDR3 length is 13 residues. The V end was cut by 6 bases, the J end by 6 bases, with 13 bases between. In germline, CDR1 is SEHNR, CDR2 FQNEAQ (reference sequence). The CDR3 protein is CASRPLATDTQYF. Here the CDR3 DNA reads TGTGCCAGCAGGCCTCTAGCGACGGATACGCAGTATTTT.

This clonotype was counted ten times or more. This rearrangement joins TRBV10-3 to TRBJ1-4; 7 nucleotides agree with TRBD1. The V segment lost 7 bases and the J segment 4 bases; nucleotides outside the gene matches: 3. From germline, CDR1 is ENHRY and CDR2 SYGVKD. The CDR3 covers 13 residues. The CDR3 DNA follows: TGTGCCATCAAGGGACAGCTTAATGAAAAACTGTTTTTT. As protein: CAIKGQLNEKLFF.

This clonotype appeared many times. V usage is TRBV6-1 and J usage is TRBJ1-2; D ambiguous. Germline CDR1 reads MNHNS; CDR2 reads SASEGT. The germline V and J ends were trimmed by 2 bases and 8 bases, with 12 bases remaining between them. The CDR3 length is 13 residues. The CDR3 sequence is CASSELAVGGYTF. The CDR3 DNA reads TGTGCCAGCAGTGAATTGGCTGTTGGGGGCTACACCTTC.

V is TRBV10-3 and J is TRBJ2-3; no clear D gene. Trimming removed 6 bases at V and 4 bases at J, with 20 bases between. CDR1 is ENHRY and CDR2 is SYGVKD in the germline V gene. The CDR3 runs to 16 residues. CDR3 residues: CAISLEDWAIADTQYF. The CDR3 nucleotides are TGTGCCATCAGCTTAGAGGATTGGGCCATCGCAGATACGCAGTATTTT.

The genes are TRBV5-6 and TRBJ2-7; 9 positions match TRBD1. Germline loops: CDR1 SGHDT, CDR2 YYEEEE. The V and J ends lost 4 bases and 6 bases, in that order; junction bases with no gene match: 5. The length of the CDR3 is 13 residues. The CDR3 protein is CASSPRTGVEQYF. The CDR3 DNA sequence: TGTGCCAGCAGCCCCAGGACAGGGGTCGAGCAGTACTTC.

This clonotype was seen many times. The chain has TRBV28 and TRBJ2-4; TRBD2 aligns across 9 bases. CDR1 is MDHEN, CDR2 SYDVKM, per germline. With V trimmed by 8 bases and J by 2 bases, 19 bases remained unmatched. The CDR3 length is 19 residues. CDR3 bases: TGTGCCAGCGGACCCCCAAGTATGGCGGGAGGGAAGACCAAAAACATTCAGTACTTC. Encoded protein: CASGPPSMAGGKTKNIQYF.

There are many counts of this clonotype. The V gene is TRBV9, the J gene TRBJ2-3; TRBD2 matches 8 bases. This CDR3 has 16 residues. J gave up 5 bases and V 1 base, and 9 bases lay outside the gene matches. Germline assignment: CDR1 SGDLS and CDR2 YYNGEE. CDR3 in amino acids: CASSVQGGLAGDTQYF. CDR3 DNA: TGTGCCAGCAGCGTACAAGGTGGACTAGCTGGAGATACGCAGTATTTT.

This clonotype was counted at least ten times. The chain employs TRBV2 and TRBJ2-5; a weak D match, TRBD1 (5 bases). The CDR3 extends over 14 amino acids. The V end lost 4 bases, the J end lost 5 bases, and 14 bases lay between the germline ends. Looked up from germline, CDR1 is SNHLY and CDR2 is FYNNEI. The CDR3: CASSAGPKGETQYF. In DNA form, the CDR3 reads TGTGCCAGCAGTGCAGGACCTAAGGGGGAGACCCAGTACTTC. Supplemented by reference TRBV2 and TRBJ2-5, the full variable domain reads EPEVTQTPSHQVTQMGQEVILRCVPISNHLYFYWYRQILGQKVEFLVSFYNNEISEKSEIFDDQFSVERPDGSNFTLKIRSTKLEDSAMYFCASSAGPKGETQYFGPGTRLLVL.

In regard to this clonotype: Since no conserved phenylalanine or tryptophan closes the CDR3, a read error is the likely cause. The rearrangement links TRBV5-1 to TRBJ2-7, with a tentative D call TRBD2 (6 bases). The germline V and J ends were trimmed by 0 bases and 3 bases, with 10 bases remaining between them. CDR3 length: 14 residues. Germline V gene data show CDR1 as SGHRS and CDR2 as YFSETQ. The DNA for the CDR3 is TGCGCCAGCAGCTTGGTAGCGGAAAACTACGAGCAGTACCTC. Its protein product is CASSLVAENYEQYL.

This clonotype was detected ten times or more. The rearrangement links TRBV20-1 to TRBJ1-1, with D tentatively TRBD1 (5 bases). The CDR3 sequence is 13 residues long. CDR1 and CDR2 (germline): DFQATT, SNEGSKA (reference sequence). V dropped 6 bases and J dropped 0 bases, with 11 bases sitting between them. Here the CDR3 DNA reads TGCAGTGCAGGGGTCAGGTTGAACACTGAAGCTTTCTTT. Protein: CSAGVRLNTEAFF.

For this clonotype: A single base separates this from a much larger clone, so it may be a read error. The chain is built from TRBV29-1 and TRBJ2-5, with 9 bases lining up with TRBD2. The length of the CDR3 is 14 residues. CDR1 and CDR2 (germline): SQVTM, ANQGSEA. V trimming: 0 bases; J trimming: 5 bases; junction bases outside the gene matches: 4. The CDR3 protein is CSVEDLAGGETQYF. The CDR3 nucleotides read TGCAGCGTTGAAGATTTGGCGGGGGGGGAGACCCAGTACTTC.

In this sample, this clonotype turned up many times. CDR3 DNA sequence: TGTGCCAGCAGCTTCCTTGTAGGCCCCGGGACTAGCCCTTGGGAGACCCAGTACTTC. It translates to CASSFLVGPGTSPWETQYF. The rearrangement joins TRBV7-9 to TRBJ2-5, with 9 positions matching TRBD2. V gave up 3 bases and J gave up 5 bases; unmatched junction bases: 19. Germline assignment: CDR1 SEHNR and CDR2 FQNEAQ (reference sequence). This CDR3 contains 19 residues.

This clonotype was picked up many times. This sequence joins TRBV7-2 and TRBJ2-7, with D possibly being TRBD1 (6 bases). The V end lost 6 bases, the J end lost 4 bases, and 13 bases lay between the germline ends. CDR1 is SGHTA and CDR2 is FQGNSA in the germline V gene. The CDR3 sequence is 13 residues long. CDR3 sequence: CASSTLDRYEQYF. Here the CDR3 DNA reads TGTGCCAGCAGTACTTTGGACAGATACGAGCAGTACTTC. Full variable domain (outside the CDR3, taken from reference TRBV7-2 and TRBJ2-7): GAGVSQSPSNKVTEKGKDVELRCDPISGHTALYWYRQSLGQGLEFLIYFQGNSAPDKSGLPSDRFSAERTGGSVSTLTIQRTQQEDSAVYLCASSTLDRYEQYFGPGTRLTVT.

This clonotype was observed at least ten times. V is TRBV3-1 and J is TRBJ2-7, with D perhaps TRBD1 or TRBD2 (6 bases each). V lost 0 bases and J lost 3, with 12 bases in between. Germline V gene data show CDR1 as LGHDT and CDR2 as YNNKEL (reference sequence). This CDR3 region has 15 residues. The CDR3: CASSQDLRGRYEQYF. CDR3 DNA sequence: TGTGCCAGCAGCCAAGATCTACGGGGGCGCTACGAGCAGTACTTC.

V usage is TRBV6-2 or TRBV6-3 and J usage is TRBJ1-6, with D maybe TRBD1 (5 bases). This CDR3 region has 16 residues. The germline V and J ends were trimmed by 5 bases and 7 bases, with 18 bases remaining between them. Germline CDR1 and CDR2: MNHEY and SVGEGT. The CDR3, as DNA: TGTGCCAGCAGTGGTGGATCGGGGGGTAGAAATTCACCCCTCCACTTT. Amino acid sequence: CASSGGSGGRNSPLHF.

This clonotype was seen ten or more times. V and J are TRBV19 and TRBJ1-5; possible D gene TRBD1, 5 bases. The CDR3 is 17 residues long. Germline CDR1 LNHDA, CDR2 SQIVND (reference sequence). Trimming left V 4 bases short and J 0 bases short, with 16 bases between. The chain's CDR3 is CASSTSWDGYSNQPQHF. CDR3 bases: TGTGCCAGTAGTACCTCTTGGGACGGGTATAGCAATCAGCCCCAGCATTTT. Complete variable domain (other parts from reference TRBV19 and TRBJ1-5): DGGITQSPKYLFRKEGQNVTLSCEQNLNHDAMYWYRQDPGQGLRLIYYSQIVNDFQKGDIAEGYSVSREKKESFPLTVTSAQKNPTAFYLCASSTSWDGYSNQPQHFGDGTRLSIL.

The sample holds a few counts of this clonotype. V usage is TRBV3-1 and J usage is TRBJ1-1; no reliable D call. The germline V and J ends were trimmed by 0 bases and 0 bases, with 14 bases remaining between them. Germline-derived CDR1 and CDR2 are LGHDT and YNNKEL (reference sequence). The CDR3 extends over 17 amino acids. The chain's CDR3 is CASSQEVAVEMNTEAFF. CDR3 sequence (DNA): TGTGCCAGCAGCCAAGAGGTAGCTGTGGAAATGAACACTGAAGCTTTCTTT.

A note on this clonotype: Just one base apart from a much larger clone, this may be a read error. Because it lacks the conserved phenylalanine or tryptophan at the end, this CDR3 is likely a read error. The V gene is TRBV7-9, the J gene TRBJ2-3, with D unresolved. The CDR3 consists of 12 residues. Germline values: CDR1 SEHNR, CDR2 FQNEAQ (reference sequence). The CDR3 reads CAYTGETDTQYS. CDR3 DNA: TGTGCTTACACGGGCGAGACAGATACGCAGTATTCT.

This clonotype was recorded at least ten times. V is TRBV2 and J is TRBJ1-5; 9 bases line up with TRBD1. Germline V gene sequence: CDR1 SNHLY, CDR2 FYNNEI. The length of the CDR3 is 16 residues. Trimming cost V 6 bases and J 1 base; bases outside gene matches: 7. CDR3 in amino acids: CASREQGASSNQPQHF. The CDR3 region has the DNA TGTGCCAGCAGGGAACAGGGGGCGAGCAGCAATCAGCCCCAGCATTTT.

This clonotype has just a few counts. This chain links TRBV29-1 with TRBJ2-3, with D possibly being TRBD1 or TRBD2 (5 bases each). Germline V gene sequence: CDR1 SQVTM, CDR2 ANQGSEA. This CDR3 region has 12 residues. V shed 8 bases and J shed 0 bases, with 9 bases lying between them. The DNA of the CDR3 is TGCAGCACTGGGGACAGCACAGATACGCAGTATTTT. Protein: CSTGDSTDTQYF.

This clonotype was counted at least ten times. The junction differs from germline at one of its ends, possibly a read error. The rearrangement uses TRBV10-3 and TRBJ2-7; possibly TRBD1 or TRBD2 for D (6 bases each). In germline, CDR1 is ENHRY, CDR2 SYGVKD. This CDR3 has 11 amino acids. The CDR3 nucleotides are TGTGCCATCAGCACTAAGGGGGGACAAAACTTC. Amino acids: CAISTKGGQNF.